Listed here are 28 T cell receptor beta chains from one sample, sequenced in a study of T cell repertoires in cytomegalovirus infection. Each CDR3 protein gets one entry after TCRdb re-called the reads with MiXCR. The data contain 630,000 or so distinct CDR3 sequences, approximately 24% of them singletons. Sequenced input: CD8+ T cells from PBMCs. These receptors all come from a human donor in good health (CMV status not recorded). Some clones in this sample may be carry-over from other donors' samples.

This clonotype was counted many times. The rearrangement links TRBV28 to TRBJ2-7, with 8 bases lining up with TRBD2. Trimming took 2 bases from V and 6 from J; bases not matched to a gene: 6. The germline V gene encodes CDR1 MDHEN and CDR2 SYDVKM. This CDR3 is 14 amino acids long. CDR3 sequence: CASSLGVAGGEQYV. DNA for the CDR3: TGTGCCAGCAGTTTAGGGGTCGCGGGAGGCGAGCAGTACGTC.

The gene calls are TRBV20-1 and TRBJ1-5; D is undetermined. The V end was cut by 2 bases, the J end by 1 base, with 3 bases between. Germline V lookup: CDR1 DFQATT, CDR2 SNEGSKA (reference sequence). CDR3 length: 12 residues. DNA of the CDR3: TGCAGTGCTAGAATCAGCAATCAGCCCCAGCATTTT. Encoded protein: CSARISNQPQHF.

V gene TRBV7-3 combines with J gene TRBJ1-1, with TRBD1 matching 7 bases. V was pared by 7 bases and J by 1 base, with 9 bases of the junction left unmatched. Germline V gives CDR1 SGHTA, CDR2 FQGTGA. The CDR3 sequence is 15 residues long. CDR3 amino acids: CASNATGTENTEAFF. DNA of the CDR3: TGTGCCAGCAACGCTACCGGGACAGAGAACACTGAAGCTTTCTTT.

This clonotype was observed a few times. The chain links TRBV12-3 or TRBV12-4 to TRBJ2-2; no firm D call. The CDR3 consists of 14 residues. The V and J ends lost 5 bases and 2 bases respectively, with 9 bases between them. For the CDR3, the DNA is TGTGCCAGCAGTCCCAGATACAACACCGGGGAGCTGTTTTTT. It encodes CASSPRYNTGELFF.

The DNA of the CDR3 is TGCAGTGCTAGAAGTTCGGGGACGGTTTACAATGAGCAGTTCTTC. Its translation is CSARSSGTVYNEQFF. The rearrangement links TRBV20-1 to TRBJ2-1; D possibly uses TRBD1 or TRBD2 (5 bases each). This CDR3 is 15 amino acids long. Germline assignment: CDR1 DFQATT and CDR2 SNEGSKA (reference sequence). Trimming pared 2 bases from V and 4 bases from J, leaving 15 bases between.

This clonotype was observed a handful of times. The chain is built from TRBV14 and TRBJ1-3; possible D gene TRBD1, 5 bases. V dropped 1 base and J dropped 2 bases, with 9 bases sitting between them. The CDR3 is made up of 15 amino acids. Germline V lookup: CDR1 SGHDN, CDR2 FVKESK. The chain's CDR3 is CASSQVPRAGNTIYF. CDR3 DNA sequence: TGTGCCAGCAGCCAAGTACCCAGGGCTGGAAACACCATATATTTT. The full variable domain, in which reference TRBV14 and TRBJ1-3 provide the parts outside the CDR3, is EAGVTQFPSHSVIEKGQTVTLRCDPISGHDNLYWYRRVMGKEIKFLLHFVKESKQDESGMPNNRFLAERTGGTYSTLKVQPAELEDSGVYFCASSQVPRAGNTIYFGEGSWLTVV.

This clonotype was recorded at least ten times. This chain connects TRBV4-1 to TRBJ2-3, with 11 bases aligning to TRBD2. Germline V gives CDR1 MGHRA, CDR2 YSYEKL. The CDR3 totals 16 residues. The V gene end was trimmed by 5 bases and the J gene end by 3 bases; junction bases not matched to a gene: 7. DNA for the CDR3: TGCGCCAGCAGCGAGAGGACTAGCGGGTTGACAGATACGCAGTATTTT. The encoded protein is CASSERTSGLTDTQYF.

The chain carries TRBV20-1 and TRBJ2-1, with D unresolved. The CDR3 loop spans 14 amino acids. Deletions cut 0 bases from V and 6 bases from J, with 12 bases between. Germline loops: CDR1 DFQATT, CDR2 SNEGSKA (reference sequence). The CDR3 region is CSARESLSPNEQFF. The CDR3 coding sequence is TGCAGTGCTAGAGAGTCCCTCTCTCCCAATGAGCAGTTCTTC.

The chain carries TRBV7-9 and TRBJ1-2; possible D gene TRBD1, 6 bases. Germline-derived CDR1 and CDR2 are SEHNR and FQNEAQ (reference sequence). Trimming pared 5 bases from V and 8 bases from J, leaving 12 bases between. The CDR3 has 12 residues. CDR3 bases: TGTGCCAGCAGCAATTCGGGGGGCGGCTACACCTTC. It is translated as CASSNSGGGYTF.

The CDR3 DNA reads TGCAGCGTTGAAAAGGCTTCAGATCTAGCCAAAAACATTCAGTACTTC. It specifies CSVEKASDLAKNIQYF. The chain is built from TRBV29-1 and TRBJ2-4; D gene uncertain. The length of the CDR3 is 16 residues. Trimming cost V 2 bases and J 0 bases, with 14 bases left between them. CDR1 is SQVTM, CDR2 ANQGSEA, per germline.

As regards this clonotype: This may arise from a read error, as a much more abundant clone is one base away. The V and J genes are TRBV7-8 and TRBJ2-6; weak D call: TRBD1 (8 bases). Germline CDR1 is SGHVS and CDR2 is FQNEAQ. CDR3 length: 18 amino acids. This CDR3 reads CVSSTPQGEGSGANVLTF. Here the CDR3 DNA reads TGTGTCAGCAGCACCCCACAGGGGGAGGGCTCTGGGGCCAACGTCCTGACTTTC.

This clonotype was counted between two and nine times. The chain uses TRBV6-1 and TRBJ2-5; D remains unclear. Trimming cost V 5 bases and J 1 base, with 8 bases left between them. CDR3 length: 13 residues. The germline V gene has CDR1 MNHNS and CDR2 SASEGT. The CDR3 sequence is CASSYLSQETQYF. The DNA of the CDR3 is TGTGCCAGCAGTTATCTCTCCCAAGAGACCCAGTACTTC.

This clonotype has just a few counts. The CDR3 loop is CATRQGAYEQYF. CDR3 in DNA: TGTGCCACCAGACAGGGGGCCTACGAGCAGTACTTC. V and J are TRBV15 and TRBJ2-7, with 8 bases fitting TRBD1. CDR3 length: 12 amino acids. Germline CDR1 and CDR2: LNHNV and YYDKDF (reference sequence). Germline trimming cut 6 bases from V and 2 bases from J; bases unmatched to any gene: 0.

The rearrangement joins TRBV6-5 to TRBJ2-3; 10 bases match TRBD2. Germline values: CDR1 MNHEY, CDR2 SVGAGI. V lost 2 bases and J lost 4; bases outside the gene matches: 6. The CDR3 spans 16 residues. The CDR3 spells CASSYGAGGQSDTQYF. CDR3 DNA: TGTGCCAGCAGTTACGGAGCGGGGGGGCAATCAGATACGCAGTATTTT.

The sample holds one count of this clonotype. CDR3 loop: CATSRRSGVTQYF. CDR3 in DNA: TGTGCCACCAGCAGACGATCGGGGGTAACCCAGTACTTC. V gene TRBV15 combines with J gene TRBJ2-5; possibly TRBD2 for D (6 bases). Germline V lookup: CDR1 LNHNV, CDR2 YYDKDF (reference sequence). The CDR3 is made up of 13 amino acids. Deletions cut 2 bases from V and 8 bases from J, with 12 bases between.

This chain joins TRBV29-1 and TRBJ2-7; the D call may be TRBD1 or TRBD2 (5 bases each). CDR1 is SQVTM, CDR2 ANQGSEA, per germline. The CDR3 loop spans 10 amino acids. The V gene lost 7 bases and the J gene lost 10 bases, with 14 bases spanning the gap. The CDR3 DNA is TGCAGCGGGGACGGTAGGAACCAGTACGTC. It translates to CSGDGRNQYV.

The rearrangement links TRBV6-2 or TRBV6-3 to TRBJ2-3; D not resolved. Germline values: CDR1 MNHEY, CDR2 SVGEGT. The CDR3 spans 15 residues. The V and J ends lost 0 bases and 4 bases respectively, with 11 bases between them. DNA of the CDR3: TGTGCCAGCAGTTACTCGAGGCGTCGGGCAGATACGCAGTATTTT. Protein product: CASSYSRRRADTQYF.

The J gene is TRBJ2-3, the V gene TRBV6-5; D perhaps matches TRBD1 (5 bases). Trimming shortened V by 6 bases and J by 0 bases, and 13 bases separated the two germline ends. Per the germline V gene, CDR1 is MNHEY and CDR2 is SVGAGI. The CDR3 extends over 15 amino acids. CDR3 DNA: TGTGCCAGCAGCTCCGACAGAACTAGCACAGATACGCAGTATTTT. This encodes CASSSDRTSTDTQYF.

This clonotype occurred many times. The rearrangement uses TRBV7-6 and TRBJ2-3; 7 bases are a match to TRBD1. The V and J ends lost 5 bases and 3 bases, in that order; junction bases with no gene match: 11. From germline, CDR1 is SGHVS and CDR2 FNYEAQ. The CDR3 has 16 residues. Here the CDR3 DNA reads TGTGCCAGCAGCCCACAACCGACAGGGCTAACAGATACGCAGTATTTT. Amino acid sequence: CASSPQPTGLTDTQYF.

This clonotype appeared a few times. V gene TRBV7-9 combines with J gene TRBJ2-6; D gene ambiguous. V shed 4 bases and J shed 2 bases, with 9 bases lying between them. The germline gives CDR1 SEHNR, CDR2 FQNEAQ (reference sequence). This CDR3 is built from 15 residues. The CDR3 loop reads CASSSQKAGANVLTF. For the CDR3, the DNA is TGTGCCAGCAGCTCTCAGAAGGCTGGGGCCAACGTCCTGACTTTC.

A word on this clonotype: This could be a read error, since a much larger clone is one nucleotide away. The gene calls are TRBV7-6 and TRBJ2-2; either TRBD1 or TRBD2 may supply D (6 bases each). Germline loops: CDR1 SGHVS, CDR2 FNYEAQ. This CDR3 contains 13 residues. V shed 8 bases and J shed 9 bases, with 16 bases lying between them. The CDR3 spells CASGGSGAWELFF. CDR3 in DNA: TGTGCCAGCGGCGGTTCGGGGGCTTGGGAGCTGTTTTTT. Full variable domain (remainder filled in from reference TRBV7-6 and TRBJ2-2): GAGVSQSPRYKVTKRGQDVALRCDPISGHVSLYWYRQALGQGPEFLTYFNYEAQQDKSGLPNDRFSAERPEGSISTLTIQRTEQRDSAMYRCASGGSGAWELFFGEGSRLTVL.

V usage is TRBV2 and J usage is TRBJ1-1; 7 bases map to TRBD1. V dropped 8 bases and J dropped 6; count of bases not matched to a gene: 15. CDR3 length equals 15 residues. CDR1 SNHLY and CDR2 FYNNEI come from the germline V gene. CDR3 sequence reads: CASLGIDRALPEAFF. In DNA form, the CDR3 reads TGTGCCAGCCTAGGTATTGACAGGGCCCTCCCTGAAGCTTTCTTT.

This clonotype has more than one count but fewer than ten. The V and J genes are TRBV6-2 or TRBV6-3 and TRBJ2-2, with 7 positions matching TRBD1. V gave up 6 bases and J gave up 0 bases; unmatched junction bases: 10. CDR1 and CDR2 (germline): MNHEY, SVGEGT. CDR3 length: 17 residues. The CDR3 sequence is CASRNLYRGPNTGELFF. The CDR3 DNA reads TGTGCCAGCAGGAACCTCTACAGGGGTCCGAACACCGGGGAGCTGTTTTTT.

This clonotype was counted ten times or more. The gene calls are TRBV6-2 or TRBV6-3 and TRBJ2-2, with unresolved D. V shed 7 bases and J shed 0 bases, with 9 bases lying between them. CDR3 length: 14 residues. In germline, CDR1 is MNHEY, CDR2 SVGEGT. In nucleotides, the CDR3 is TGTGCCAGCACCATACGCACGAACACCGGGGAGCTGTTTTTT. Translated: CASTIRTNTGELFF.

This chain connects TRBV5-1 to TRBJ1-1; a weak D match, TRBD1 (6 bases). V was pared by 4 bases and J by 3 bases, with 19 bases between. CDR1 SGHRS and CDR2 YFSETQ come from the germline V gene. CDR3 size: 16 residues. CDR3 amino acids: CASSPTQGLRDTEAFF. The CDR3 region has the DNA TGCGCCAGCAGCCCCACACAGGGACTGAGAGACACTGAAGCTTTCTTT.

The chain combines TRBV12-3 or TRBV12-4 with TRBJ2-7, with a tentative D call TRBD2 (6 bases). The CDR3 runs 13 residues. V was trimmed by 5 bases and J by 9 bases, leaving 17 bases between them. The CDR3 DNA sequence: TGTGCCAGCAGTCTCGGGGACTCAGCTTCGCAGTACGTC. Its translation: CASSLGDSASQYV.

As regards this clonotype: A junction boundary mismatches the germline segment, possibly from a read error. The V call is TRBV2, the J call TRBJ1-1; no firm D call. In germline, CDR1 is SNHLY, CDR2 FYNNEI. The CDR3 has 13 residues. The CDR3, as DNA: TGTGCCGGCAGTCCCGAAGAGAACACTGAAGCTTTCTTT. Translating gives CAGSPEENTEAFF.

The chain carries TRBV7-9 and TRBJ1-1; TRBD1 matches at 9 bases. Germline loops: CDR1 SEHNR, CDR2 FQNEAQ (reference sequence). The CDR3 is made up of 12 amino acids. The ends lost 5 bases at V and 11 bases at J; junction bases unmatched: 6. The CDR3 here is CASSPGTGNAFF. CDR3 nucleotides: TGTGCCAGCAGCCCGGGGACAGGGAATGCTTTCTTT.